A single sample is the source of the 24 T cell receptor beta chains below, sequenced in a study of control samples from healthy donors and cancer patients. The repertoire was sequenced with immunoSEQ multiplex PCR; TCRdb's copy has only in-frame clones and lacks some. The sample lists 150,000 to 200,000 clones, 94% occurring once. The material sequenced was blood. The receptor set was obtained from a woman aged 18-29 years in good health.

This clone was detected a few times. The chain joins TRBV19 to TRBJ2-1, with D perhaps TRBD2 (6 bases). The CDR3 totals 15 residues. Trimming took 4 bases from V and 0 from J, leaving 10 bases between them. Germline lookup yields CDR1 LNHDA and CDR2 SQIVND (reference sequence). As DNA, the CDR3 is TGTGCCAGTAGTACTAGCGTCCTCTCCTACAATGAGCAGTTCTTC. Protein sequence: CASSTSVLSYNEQFF.

This chain connects TRBV28 to TRBJ2-7; 9 positions match TRBD1. J lost 5 bases, V lost 7 bases, and 9 bases had no gene match. CDR1 and CDR2 (germline): MDHEN, SYDVKM. The CDR3 is 14 residues long. DNA of the CDR3: TGTGCCAGCACGCTGGGACAGGGATTTCACGAGCAGTACTTC. Residues: CASTLGQGFHEQYF. Full variable domain (rest looked up from reference TRBV28 and TRBJ2-7): DVKVTQSSRYLVKRTGEKVFLECVQDMDHENMFWYRQDPGLGLRLIYFSYDVKMKEKGDIPEGYSVSREKKERFSLILESASTNQTSMYLCASTLGQGFHEQYFGPGTRLTVT.

The chain combines TRBV4-1 with TRBJ1-6; 10 bases fit TRBD1. This CDR3 spans 16 amino acids. Trimming took 4 bases from V and 8 from J; bases not matched to a gene: 8. CDR1 is MGHRA, CDR2 YSYEKL, per germline. The CDR3 is CASSRRGQGIDSPLHF. CDR3 coding DNA: TGCGCCAGCAGCCGCCGGGGACAGGGGATTGATTCACCCCTCCACTTT.

This chain links TRBV28 with TRBJ1-3; TRBD1 agrees at 8 bases. The CDR3 extends over 17 amino acids. After removal of 7 bases from V and 1 base from J, the junction contained 12 bases not matched to a gene. Per germline, CDR1 MDHEN and CDR2 SYDVKM. The CDR3 DNA is TGTGCCAGCACCTCGTCAGGACAGGGAAGTTCTGGAAACACCATATATTTT. Translated: CASTSSGQGSSGNTIYF.

V and J are TRBV2 and TRBJ1-1; a weak D match, TRBD1 (6 bases). Germline V lookup: CDR1 SNHLY, CDR2 FYNNEI. This CDR3 comprises 14 residues. V gave up 4 bases and J gave up 1 base, with 10 bases separating them. CDR3 bases: TGTGCCAGCAGTGTAGAGACAGGGAACACTGAAGCTTTCTTT. This codes for CASSVETGNTEAFF.

V and J are TRBV6-2 or TRBV6-3 and TRBJ2-3; possible D gene TRBD2, 6 bases. The CDR3 covers 14 residues. Trimming shortened V by 5 bases and J by 6 bases, and 15 bases separated the two germline ends. The germline gives CDR1 MNHEY, CDR2 SVGEGT. CDR3 in DNA: TGTGCCAGCAGTCTTGGGGGGACGGGCGATACGCAGTATTTT. This translates into CASSLGGTGDTQYF.

The chain couples TRBV15 to TRBJ1-5; TRBD1 aligns across 7 bases. Per the germline V gene, CDR1 is LNHNV and CDR2 is YYDKDF (reference sequence). This CDR3 region has 15 residues. With 5 bases clipped from V and 11 bases from J, the junction kept 15 bases outside the gene matches. CDR3 protein: CATSQETGPSFSQHF. The CDR3 coding sequence is TGTGCCACCAGCCAAGAGACAGGGCCTTCGTTCTCCCAGCATTTT.

V is TRBV28 and J is TRBJ1-3; weak D call: TRBD1 (6 bases). From germline, CDR1 is MDHEN and CDR2 SYDVKM. The CDR3 consists of 16 residues. V shed 0 bases and J shed 8 bases, with 17 bases lying between them. CDR3 DNA: TGTGCCAGCAGTTTATGGGGGGGGCTGGAGGAGGACACCATATATTTT. It translates to CASSLWGGLEEDTIYF.

The rearrangement joins TRBV6-5 to TRBJ2-2, with a possible D match to TRBD1 (5 bases). Germline lookup yields CDR1 MNHEY and CDR2 SVGAGI. The V gene lost 7 bases and the J gene lost 5 bases, with 8 bases spanning the gap. CDR3 length equals 12 residues. The CDR3 DNA is TGTGCCAGCACCAAGGGGACCGGGGAGCTGTTTTTT. The encoded protein is CASTKGTGELFF.

This chain uses TRBV6-5 with TRBJ1-2; 8 bases agree with TRBD1. The J segment lost 4 bases and the V segment lost 5 bases, leaving 3 bases of the junction unmatched. The CDR3 runs 13 residues. The germline CDR1 and CDR2 sequences are MNHEY and SVGAGI. This CDR3 reads CASSPGQAYGYTF. The CDR3 DNA reads as TGTGCCAGCAGTCCGGGACAGGCCTATGGCTACACCTTC.

The chain employs TRBV19 and TRBJ2-5; the D call may be TRBD1 or TRBD2 (5 bases each). CDR3 length equals 15 residues. With 1 base removed from V and 2 bases from J, the gap between germline ends came to 11 bases. Germline V lookup: CDR1 LNHDA, CDR2 SQIVND (reference sequence). The CDR3 coding sequence is TGTGCCAGTAGTATAGGGGGGACGAGACAAGAGACCCAGTACTTC. The encoded protein is CASSIGGTRQETQYF. The entire variable domain, with the rest obtained from reference TRBV19 and TRBJ2-5, is as follows: DGGITQSPKYLFRKEGQNVTLSCEQNLNHDAMYWYRQDPGQGLRLIYYSQIVNDFQKGDIAEGYSVSREKKESFPLTVTSAQKNPTAFYLCASSIGGTRQETQYFGPGTRLLVL.

The rearrangement uses TRBV2 and TRBJ1-1; no reliable D call. The germline V gene encodes CDR1 SNHLY and CDR2 FYNNEI. The CDR3 is 13 residues long. Trimming removed 8 bases at V and 5 bases at J, with 15 bases between. The CDR3 DNA is TGTGCCAGCGGCCCCGGGCAGGTGACTGAAGCTTTCTTT. Residues: CASGPGQVTEAFF.

The rearrangement links TRBV5-5 to TRBJ1-2, with a tentative D call TRBD1 (5 bases). The CDR3 totals 13 residues. V gave up 4 bases and J gave up 2 bases, with 9 bases separating them. CDR1 is SGHKS and CDR2 is YYEKEE in the germline V gene (reference sequence). DNA of the CDR3: TGTGCCAGCAGCCAGGGTCTGAACTATGGCTACACCTTC. Protein product: CASSQGLNYGYTF.

This clone was detected once. The rearrangement links TRBV5-6 to TRBJ2-7, with 7 bases identical to TRBD1. Trimming at V came to 5 bases and at J to 3 bases, leaving 17 bases not matched to a gene. Germline V lookup: CDR1 SGHDT, CDR2 YYEEEE. This CDR3 is 17 amino acids long. The CDR3 protein is CASSPDPTRQGRYEQYF. The CDR3 DNA reads TGTGCCAGCAGTCCCGACCCCACCCGACAGGGCCGCTACGAGCAGTACTTC.

The chain uses TRBV11-2 and TRBJ2-7; possible D gene TRBD1, 7 bases. Trimming shortened V by 1 base and J by 5 bases, and 15 bases separated the two germline ends. The CDR3 loop spans 15 amino acids. Germline CDR1 and CDR2: SGHAT and FQNNGV. CDR3: CASSLVEGARDEQYF. The CDR3 nucleotides read TGTGCCAGCAGCTTAGTGGAGGGGGCGCGGGACGAGCAGTACTTC. Looking up the rest from reference TRBV11-2 and TRBJ2-7 gives the full variable domain: EAGVAQSPRYKIIEKRQSVAFWCNPISGHATLYWYQQILGQGPKLLIQFQNNGVVDDSQLPKDRFSAERLKGVDSTLKIQPAKLEDSAVYLCASSLVEGARDEQYFGPGTRLTVT.

The chain joins TRBV20-1 to TRBJ2-7; D is ambiguous. Germline lookup yields CDR1 DFQATT and CDR2 SNEGSKA (reference sequence). This CDR3 spans 12 amino acids. Deletions cut 3 bases from V and 0 bases from J, with 6 bases between. The CDR3 DNA reads as TGCAGTGCTAGTGCCACCTCCTACGAGCAGTACTTC. It specifies CSASATSYEQYF.

V is TRBV6-6 and J is TRBJ1-2, with D maybe TRBD1 (5 bases). Germline-derived CDR1 and CDR2 are MNHNY and SVGAGI (reference sequence). Trimming cost V 10 bases and J 6 bases, with 24 bases left between them. The CDR3 length is 15 residues. The CDR3 coding sequence is TGTGCCACCCGTAGGGGTTTTGATATGATTAATGGCTACACCTTC. The encoded protein is CATRRGFDMINGYTF.

This chain connects TRBV3-1 (or the pseudogene TRBV3-2) to TRBJ2-1; unclear D gene. V lost 3 bases and J 15 bases, leaving 15 bases between the germline ends. The CDR3 contains 12 residues. Germline V gene sequence: CDR1 LGHDT, CDR2 YNNKEL (reference sequence). CDR3 protein: CASSHYRNSLFF. The CDR3 bases are TGTGCCAGCAGCCACTATAGGAACAGCCTGTTCTTC.

The genes are TRBV16 and TRBJ1-5; D not resolved. CDR1 is KGHSY, CDR2 FQNENV, per germline. V was clipped by 0 bases and J by 0 bases, with 9 bases between them. The CDR3 is 16 amino acids. As DNA, the CDR3 is TGTGCCAGCAGCCAATCGGTCTCTAATAGCAATCAGCCCCAGCATTTT. It encodes CASSQSVSNSNQPQHF.

The V call is TRBV14, the J call TRBJ1-6; TRBD1 aligns across 8 bases. The CDR3 has 15 residues. Germline CDR1 is SGHDN and CDR2 is FVKESK. V dropped 3 bases and J dropped 9; count of bases not matched to a gene: 7. CDR3 DNA: TGTGCCAGCAGCCAGGCGACAGGGGTAGGTTCACCCCTCCACTTT. It specifies CASSQATGVGSPLHF.

V usage is TRBV5-1 and J usage is TRBJ1-1, with D maybe TRBD1 (6 bases). This CDR3 contains 13 residues. Germline CDR1 is SGHRS and CDR2 is YFSETQ. V was shortened by 2 bases and J by 4 bases, with 9 bases between the two germline ends. CDR3 loop: CASSLTGFTEAFF. For the CDR3, the DNA is TGCGCCAGCAGCTTAACAGGGTTCACTGAAGCTTTCTTT.

This clone was seen only once. The V and J genes are TRBV7-2 and TRBJ1-2; no clear D. The CDR3 covers 12 residues. V lost 1 base to trimming and J lost 8 bases, with 8 bases between them. CDR1 SGHTA and CDR2 FQGNSA come from the germline V gene. The CDR3 DNA follows: TGTGCCAGCAGCTTAGATGTGGGCGGCTACACCTTC. This translates into CASSLDVGGYTF.

The rearrangement links TRBV6-6 to TRBJ2-3; TRBD2 matches at 7 bases. V lost 6 bases, J lost 2 bases, and 8 bases stayed unmatched. The CDR3 totals 15 residues. Germline V gives CDR1 MNHNY, CDR2 SVGAGI (reference sequence). The CDR3 nucleotides read TGTGCCAGCAGCCAAAGGGGAGGGAACACAGATACGCAGTATTTT. Translated, it gives CASSQRGGNTDTQYF.

The rearrangement joins TRBV6-5 to TRBJ2-7; TRBD1 matches at 7 bases. This CDR3 comprises 15 residues. The ends lost 5 bases at V and 9 bases at J; junction bases unmatched: 16. In germline, CDR1 is MNHEY, CDR2 SVGAGI. In DNA, the CDR3 is TGTGCCAGCAGTAGGGGGCTGAATTACCTAGGGGGGCAGTACTTC. Its translation: CASSRGLNYLGGQYF.